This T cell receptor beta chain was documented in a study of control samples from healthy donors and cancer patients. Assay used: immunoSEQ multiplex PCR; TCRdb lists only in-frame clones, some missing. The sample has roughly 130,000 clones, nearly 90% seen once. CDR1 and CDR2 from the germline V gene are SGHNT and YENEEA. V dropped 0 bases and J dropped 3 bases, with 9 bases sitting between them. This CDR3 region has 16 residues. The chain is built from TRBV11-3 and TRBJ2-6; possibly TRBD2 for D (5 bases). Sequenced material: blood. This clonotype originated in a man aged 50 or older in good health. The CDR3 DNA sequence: TGTGCCAGCAGCTTAGATCCGGGGAATGGGGCCAACGTCCTGACTTTC. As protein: CASSLDPGNGANVLTF.